These T cell receptor beta chains were read from a single sample in a study of patients and donors after allogeneic stem cell transplantation. TCRdb re-called the RT-PCR reads with MiXCR, one entry per CDR3 protein. The table lists a few hundred thousand distinct CDR3 sequences, around 14% of them singletons. Sequences were obtained from blood, either unsorted or a sorted T cell fraction (not recorded which). Receptors were obtained from a human donor who was either an allogeneic HSCT recipient or a stem cell or donor lymphocyte infusion donor (not recorded which). It is not recorded whose cells these are; they may come from a transplant donor. Each CDR3 is given with its conserved first and last residue. Some rows have no size entry. The others give once, few or many, or a class for an expanded clone.

clone size,V gene,CDR3 protein
many,TRBV6-1,CASSPWGEGENTEAFF
NA,TRBV6-1,CASSPGPGVETQYF
many,TRBV10-3,CAIRRTGEDSPLHF
NA,TRBV6-5,CASSSTGGYYGYTF
NA,TRBV6-5,CASSYSLRTEAFF
many,TRBV12-3/TRBV12-4,CASRGGVKHSPLHF
NA,TRBV9,CASSGTVGEAFF
NA,TRBV5-4,CASSLGVSGAKNIQYF
many,TRBV4-1,CASKRADRVSYEQYF
few,TRBV7-2,CASSQQVGSGEKLFF
NA,TRBV19,CASRLAGGPGNEQFF
few,TRBV10-3,CAIRVAGGTGELFF
few,TRBV7-2,CASSLDSGAETQYF
many,TRBV29-1,CSVQSTGMDYGYTF
few,TRBV5-1,CASSRGGLIMEQYF
few,TRBV20-1,CSARDLRGGTDTQYF
many,TRBV6-5,CASSYSGRGSNEQFF
few,TRBV19,CASSIVGSTGETDTQYF
many,TRBV6-2/TRBV6-3,CASSGGAYNSPLHF
few,TRBV25-1,CASEGVSYEQYF
many,TRBV11-2,CASSLYSLTQSSYNSPLHF
few,TRBV6-2/TRBV6-3,CASKTRTGFQPQHF
few,TRBV27,CASSPLSHTEAFF
NA,TRBV29-1,CSVSGQGTDTQYF
few,TRBV20-1,CSATVTGDLLQETQYF
many,TRBV29-1,CSVAGTSSTRETQYF
NA,TRBV9,CASSPPSGGNEKLFF
NA,TRBV4-1,CASSQEGGETQYF
few,TRBV7-7,CASSFATDTEAFF
NA,TRBV2,CASNLAGTNEQFF
many,TRBV6-1,CASRGASGVAEKLFF
few,TRBV29-1,CSAVRTGGYGYTF
NA,TRBV5-1,CASGRTGGVSDTQYF
many,TRBV7-2,CASSTNLGQLTDTQYF
NA,TRBV5-1,CASSLEGIAYNEQFF
few,TRBV25-1,CASSAFQVGEQYF
few,TRBV5-6,CASSLGRAADTQYF
few,TRBV5-4,CASSASVGGRTDTQYF
few,TRBV5-8,CASSLGGRADTQYF
few,TRBV12-3/TRBV12-4,CASRASGGAKDEQFF
many,TRBV20-1,CSARGERIYEQYF
few,TRBV7-8,CASSSRTRGQSEQFF
few,TRBV4-1,CASSQDWRQGATDTQYF
few,TRBV20-1,CSANRQVGSNEKLFF
NA,TRBV20-1,CSASGVGAGGYNEQFF
few,TRBV12-3/TRBV12-4,CASSLSLAGSYEQYF
NA,TRBV20-1,CSASMAGGRQETQYF
few,TRBV20-1,CSANPSWDSPGYTF
few,TRBV5-1,CASSLAPGTGYEQYF
NA,TRBV18,CASSPPQSGANVLTF
NA,TRBV12-3/TRBV12-4,CASSPSLTANTGELFF
many,TRBV5-1,CASSLVPRGGVGEQFF
many,TRBV4-2,CASSQDAGAVGSYNEQFF
many,TRBV21-1,CASSTRPYEQYF
NA,TRBV20-1,CSAHSDRASYEQYF
NA,TRBV5-4,CASSLDFTVPLGDTQYF
many,TRBV4-2,CASSQAPASAAATDTQYF